These T cell receptor beta chains were read from a single sample in a study of T cells in Graves' hyperthyroidism and ophthalmopathy. One entry per CDR3 protein results from TCRdb running MiXCR on the multiplex PCR reads. Among fewer than 500,000 distinct CDR3 sequences listed, about 14% were seen once. Material: blood. Every receptor here comes from a young woman with Graves' ophthalmopathy. CDR3s include the opening cysteine and the closing phenylalanine or tryptophan. Fields, in order: D gene, V gene, J gene, CDR3 protein. The D gene is left open where the match is weak.

.	TRBV19	TRBJ1-2	CASSPWTDPYGYTF
TRBD2	TRBV19	TRBJ2-2	CASRKRGGPTGELFF
TRBD1	TRBV18	TRBJ1-2	CASSPEGQTYGYTF
TRBD1	TRBV19	TRBJ1-4	CASSAQGARLEKLFF
TRBD1	TRBV7-9	TRBJ2-1	CASLGGGTGGRYNEQFF
.	TRBV30	TRBJ2-7	CAWSVYQGTKIYEQYF
TRBD1	TRBV20-1	TRBJ2-5	CSARGTGEQETQYF
.	TRBV20-1	TRBJ2-7	CSARDTAAYEQYF
.	TRBV29-1	TRBJ2-5	CSVGGLVQNQETQYF
.	TRBV7-2	TRBJ2-1	CASSYPGPGNEQFF
TRBD1	TRBV5-1	TRBJ1-2	CASSGDRGVYGYTF
.	TRBV11-2	TRBJ2-1	CASSSGPDYNEQFF
.	TRBV7-8	TRBJ2-5	CASSLALASTGWQETQYF
.	TRBV2	TRBJ2-3	CVSSLTDTQYF
.	TRBV7-9	TRBJ1-2	CASALLALTATSVYGYTF
TRBD1	TRBV20-1	TRBJ1-1	CSAPYRGRGVNTEAFF
TRBD2	TRBV20-1	TRBJ2-1	CSAKTSSSSYNEQFF
.	TRBV12-3/TRBV12-4	TRBJ1-4	CASRFTGRTNEKLFF
TRBD1	TRBV7-3	TRBJ2-2	CASSLIGGTGRTGELFF